The 6 T cell receptor beta chains in this list originate from one sample, sequenced in a study of T cell responses to AZD1222 COVID-19 vaccine. Profiling relied on immunoSEQ multiplex PCR, and the TCRdb table lists in-frame clones only, not all of them. This table has some 150,000 clones, roughly nine tenths appearing once. The sample consisted of peripheral blood, taken on day 0 of MenACWY control vaccination. These receptors came from an adult in good health.

Concerning this clone itself: One end of the junction fails to match germline, which may point to a read error. The chain combines TRBV18 with TRBJ1-6; TRBD1 aligns across 8 bases. The length of the CDR3 is 16 residues. The germline CDR1 and CDR2 sequences are KGHSH and LQKENI. CDR3 region: CASSPPVDREHSPLHF. The CDR3 DNA follows: TGTGCCAGCTCCCCACCCGTGGACAGGGAGCACTCACCCCTCCACTTT.

CDR3 amino acids: CASSPTPLLGGGTEAFF. The CDR3 nucleotides read TGTGCCAGCTCACCTACGCCACTACTCGGGGGCGGAACTGAAGCTTTCTTT. V gene TRBV18 combines with J gene TRBJ1-1; a weak D match, TRBD1 (6 bases). Trimming stripped 3 bases from V and 5 bases from J, with 22 bases between. This CDR3 spans 17 amino acids. Germline CDR1 reads KGHSH; CDR2 reads LQKENI.

The chain uses TRBV2 and TRBJ2-5, with TRBD2 matching over 7 bases. This CDR3 comprises 16 residues. CDR1 and CDR2 (germline): SNHLY, FYNNEI. Trimming removed 7 bases from V and 5 bases from J; junction bases left unmatched: 16. DNA for the CDR3: TGTGCCAGCACCCCATTGGCGGGAGTGCGTGCGGAGACCCAGTACTTC. Translation: CASTPLAGVRAETQYF.

In this sample, this clone turned up once. DNA for the CDR3: TGTGCCAGTAGTATTAACAGACACTCTGGGGCCAACGTCCTGACTTTC. Its protein is CASSINRHSGANVLTF. This sequence joins TRBV19 and TRBJ2-6, with unresolved D. Trimming took 3 bases from V and 0 from J, leaving 9 bases between them. Germline loops: CDR1 LNHDA, CDR2 SQIVND (reference sequence). CDR3 length: 16 amino acids.

The V gene is TRBV15, the J gene TRBJ1-6; D possibly corresponds to TRBD1 (5 bases). V was pared by 8 bases and J by 4 bases, with 9 bases between. Germline V gene lookup returns CDR1 LNHNV and CDR2 YYDKDF (reference sequence). The CDR3 consists of 13 residues. In DNA, the CDR3 is TGTGCCACCCGGGGGGATTATAATTCACCCCTCCACTTT. It is translated as CATRGDYNSPLHF. The variable domain in full, completed from reference TRBV15 and TRBJ1-6, reads DAMVIQNPRYQVTQFGKPVTLSCSQTLNHNVMYWYQQKSSQAPKLLFHYYDKDFNNEADTPDNFQSRRPNTSFCFLDIRSPGLGDTAMYLCATRGDYNSPLHFGNGTRLTVT.

The chain couples TRBV7-9 to TRBJ2-4, with D possibly TRBD1 on 6 matching bases. V lost 0 bases and J lost 0, with 9 bases in between. Germline V gene data show CDR1 as SEHNR and CDR2 as FQNEAQ (reference sequence). There are 16 residues in the CDR3. As DNA, the CDR3 is TGTGCCAGCAGCTTAGCGGCAGGGGTAGCCAAAAACATTCAGTACTTC. This sequence encodes CASSLAAGVAKNIQYF. Complete variable domain (other parts from reference TRBV7-9 and TRBJ2-4): DTGVSQNPRHKITKRGQNVTFRCDPISEHNRLYWYRQTLGQGPEFLTYFQNEAQLEKSRLLSDRFSAERPKGSFSTLEIQRTEQGDSAMYLCASSLAAGVAKNIQYFGAGTRLSVL.